These 2 T cell receptor beta chains share one sample of origin, sequenced in a study of T cell responses to AZD1222 COVID-19 vaccine. Libraries were prepared by immunoSEQ multiplex PCR; TCRdb keeps only in-frame clonotypes and omits some of them. This sample has about 150,000 clones, with about 87% found just once. The sequencing here drew on peripheral blood, taken 28 days after the second AZD1222 dose. These receptors were taken from an adult who received the AZD1222 COVID-19 vaccine.

The rearrangement links TRBV9 to TRBJ1-1, with no clear D. V shed 3 bases and J shed 1 base, with 13 bases lying between them. CDR3 length: 15 residues. The germline V gene has CDR1 SGDLS and CDR2 YYNGEE. CDR3 bases: TGTGCCAGCAGCGCGAGAGGCTGGGGGAACACTGAAGCTTTCTTT. It yields the protein CASSARGWGNTEAFF.

The rearrangement joins TRBV30 to TRBJ2-6; D may be TRBD2 (6 bases). The CDR3 covers 15 residues. Germline CDR1 and CDR2: GTSNPN and SVGIG (reference sequence). V lost 0 bases to trimming and J lost 4 bases, with 10 bases between them. The CDR3 here is CAWSVGGDGANVLTF. In DNA, the CDR3 is TGTGCCTGGAGTGTAGGAGGGGACGGGGCCAACGTCCTGACTTTC.